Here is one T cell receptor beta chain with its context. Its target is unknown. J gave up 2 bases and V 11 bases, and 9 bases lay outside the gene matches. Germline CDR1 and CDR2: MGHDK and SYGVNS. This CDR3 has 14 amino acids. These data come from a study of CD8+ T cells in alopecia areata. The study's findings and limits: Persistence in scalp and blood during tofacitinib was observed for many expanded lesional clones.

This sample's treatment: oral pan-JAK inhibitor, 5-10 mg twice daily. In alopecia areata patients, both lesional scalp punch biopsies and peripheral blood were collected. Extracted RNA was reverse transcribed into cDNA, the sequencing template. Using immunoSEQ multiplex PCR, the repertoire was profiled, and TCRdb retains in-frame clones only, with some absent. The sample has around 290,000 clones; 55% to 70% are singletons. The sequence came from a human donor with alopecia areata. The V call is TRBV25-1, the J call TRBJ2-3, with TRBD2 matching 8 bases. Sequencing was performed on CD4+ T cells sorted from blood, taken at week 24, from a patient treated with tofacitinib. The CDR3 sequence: CASGRGGVTDTQYF. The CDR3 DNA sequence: TGTGCCTCCGGGAGGGGCGGTGTCACAGATACGCAGTATTTT.